This TCR beta chain is from a study of T cells in Graves' hyperthyroidism and ophthalmopathy. This clonotype has a handful of counts. This may stem from a read error, because a much larger clone lies one nucleotide away. Germline CDR1 is MDHEN and CDR2 is SYDVKM. The CDR3 has 17 amino acids. TCR beta CDR3 regions were amplified from RNA. First-round RT-PCR with HTBI primers amplified the TCR CDR3 region. TCRdb re-analysed the multiplex PCR reads in MiXCR, keeping a single row per CDR3 protein. The table shows approximately 300,000 distinct CDR3 sequences, with roughly 17% occurring only once. The TCR was taken from a man aged 30 to 39 with Graves' hyperthyroidism. Sequences were obtained from blood. The V gene is TRBV28, the J gene TRBJ2-1, with 11 bases identical to TRBD2. The CDR3 region is CASSPLLLSGRDNEQSF. The CDR3 DNA reads as TGTGCCAGCAGTCCCCTTCTCCTTAGCGGGAGGGACAATGAGCAGTCCTTC. The full variable domain, rest sourced from reference TRBV28 and TRBJ2-1, is DVKVTQSSRYLVKRTGEKVFLECVQDMDHENMFWYRQDPGLGLRLIYFSYDVKMKEKGDIPEGYSVSREKKERFSLILESASTNQTSMYLCASSPLLLSGRDNEQSFGPGTRLTVL.